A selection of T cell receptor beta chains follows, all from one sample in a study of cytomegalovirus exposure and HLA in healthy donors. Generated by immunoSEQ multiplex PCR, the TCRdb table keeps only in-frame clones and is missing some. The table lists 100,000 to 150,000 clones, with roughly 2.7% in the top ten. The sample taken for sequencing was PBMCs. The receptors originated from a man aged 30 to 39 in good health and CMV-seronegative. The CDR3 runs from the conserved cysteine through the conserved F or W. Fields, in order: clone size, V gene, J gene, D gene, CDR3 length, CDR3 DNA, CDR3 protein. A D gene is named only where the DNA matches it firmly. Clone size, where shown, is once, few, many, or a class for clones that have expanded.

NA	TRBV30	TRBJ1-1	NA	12	TGTGCCTGGAAGCTGGTGAACACTGAAGCTTTCTTT	CAWKLVNTEAFF
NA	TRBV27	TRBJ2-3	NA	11	TGTGCCAGCAGTTTCGGTGATACGCAGTATTTT	CASSFGDTQYF
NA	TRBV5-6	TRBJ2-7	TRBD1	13	TGTGCCAGCAGCCAGACAGGGGGCGACGAGCAGTACTTC	CASSQTGGDEQYF
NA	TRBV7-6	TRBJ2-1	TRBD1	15	TGTGCCAGCAGCTTACGGGACAGACCATACAATGAGCAGTTCTTC	CASSLRDRPYNEQFF
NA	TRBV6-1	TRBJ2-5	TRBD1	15	TGTGCCAGCAGTACCCCCGGACAGGGCCAAGAGACCCAGTACTTC	CASSTPGQGQETQYF
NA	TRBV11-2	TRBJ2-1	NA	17	TGTGCCAGCAGCTTAGGGGCACAGGCGAGCTCCTACAATGAGCAGTTCTTC	CASSLGAQASSYNEQFF
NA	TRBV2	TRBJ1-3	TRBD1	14	TGTGCCAGCAGTACACAGGGGACTGGAAACACCATATATTTT	CASSTQGTGNTIYF
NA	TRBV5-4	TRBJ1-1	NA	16	TGTGCCAGCAGCTTGGACAAGGGGACCTCGGGGGCTGAAGCTTTCTTT	CASSLDKGTSGAEAFF
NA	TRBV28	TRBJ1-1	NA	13	TGTGCCAGCAGTTCGGCGACCTCCGGAGGAGCTTTCTTT	CASSSATSGGAFF
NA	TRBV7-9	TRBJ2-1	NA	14	TGTGCCAGCAGCTTAGAGGCCTTGGGACTCCCGCAGTTCTTC	CASSLEALGLPQFF
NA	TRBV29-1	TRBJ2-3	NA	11	TGCAGCGTGGGACTCTTAGATACGCAGTATTTT	CSVGLLDTQYF
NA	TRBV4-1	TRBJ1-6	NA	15	TGCGCCAGCAGCCAAGATCAGGGGAGGGATTCACCCCTCCACTTT	CASSQDQGRDSPLHF
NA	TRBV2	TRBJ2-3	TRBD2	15	TGTGCCAGCAGAGAGACTAGCGGGAGTCAAGATACGCAGTATTTT	CASRETSGSQDTQYF
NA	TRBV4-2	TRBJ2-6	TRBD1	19	TGTGCCAGCAGCCAAGTTGGGGGACAGGGTGGCTCTGGGGCCAACGTCCTGACTTTC	CASSQVGGQGGSGANVLTF
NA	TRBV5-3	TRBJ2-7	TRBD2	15	TGTGCCAGAAGCCGCCCCGGACTAGCGGGAGACGAGCAGTACTTC	CARSRPGLAGDEQYF
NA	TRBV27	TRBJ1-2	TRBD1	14	TGTGCCAGCAGTTTCGGACAGGGCGATCGTAGCTACACCTTC	CASSFGQGDRSYTF
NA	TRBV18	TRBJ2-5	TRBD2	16	TGTGCCAGCTCACCGCAGCGGGAGCGGGGGCAAGAGACCCAGTACTTC	CASSPQRERGQETQYF
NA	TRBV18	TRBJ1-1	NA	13	TGTGCCAGCTCACCACCCTTGAACACTGAAGCTTTCTTT	CASSPPLNTEAFF
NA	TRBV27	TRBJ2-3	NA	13	TGTGCCAGCAGTTTATTACCCGGAGATACGCAGTATTTT	CASSLLPGDTQYF
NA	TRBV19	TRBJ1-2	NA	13	TGTGCCAGTAAGCGGGACACTAACTATGGCTACACCTTC	CASKRDTNYGYTF
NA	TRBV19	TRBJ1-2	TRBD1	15	TGTGCCAGTAGTATCGCGGGACAGGGGCTGTATGGCTACACCTTC	CASSIAGQGLYGYTF
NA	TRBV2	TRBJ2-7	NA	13	TGTGCCAGCAGTGCTGGGGGCGCGTACGAGCAGTACTTC	CASSAGGAYEQYF
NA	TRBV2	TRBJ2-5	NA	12	TGTGCCACCCGATGGGAGTGGGAGACCCAGTACTTC	CATRWEWETQYF
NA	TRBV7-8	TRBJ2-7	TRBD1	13	TGTGCCAGCAGTTCAGACAGGGGCCACGAGCAGTACTTC	CASSSDRGHEQYF
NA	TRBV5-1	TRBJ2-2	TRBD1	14	TGCGCCAGCAAGGGACAGGGGGCTCCCGGGGAGCTGTTTTTT	CASKGQGAPGELFF
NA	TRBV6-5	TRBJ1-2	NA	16	TGTGCCAGCAGTTTGTCCCTAGAAGATCCCCCTTCTGGCTACACCTTC	CASSLSLEDPPSGYTF
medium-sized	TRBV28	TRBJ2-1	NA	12	TGTGCCAGCTCCTTGGGGGCCCATGAGCAGTTCTTC	CASSLGAHEQFF
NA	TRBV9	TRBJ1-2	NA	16	TGTGCCAGCAGCGTAGAGACGGGGGATGGCAACTATGGCTACACCTTC	CASSVETGDGNYGYTF
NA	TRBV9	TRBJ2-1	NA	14	TGTGCCAGCAGCGTAGAGGGGTGGAACAATGAGCAGTTCTTC	CASSVEGWNNEQFF
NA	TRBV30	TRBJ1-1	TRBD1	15	TGTGCCTGGGGTACTAGGACAGGCCGAGACACTGAAGCTTTCTTT	CAWGTRTGRDTEAFF
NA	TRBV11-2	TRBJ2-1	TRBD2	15	TGTGCCAGCAGCATACGGGAGGGCTTTTACAATGAGCAGTTCTTC	CASSIREGFYNEQFF
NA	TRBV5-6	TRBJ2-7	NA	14	TGTGCCAGCAGCCACCGGGAACAGACCTACGAGCAGTACTTC	CASSHREQTYEQYF
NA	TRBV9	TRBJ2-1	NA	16	TGTGCCAGCAGCGTAGTAGCGGAGGGATTCTACAATGAGCAGTTCTTC	CASSVVAEGFYNEQFF
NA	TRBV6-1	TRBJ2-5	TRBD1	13	TGTGCCAGCAGGTTCGGACAGGGGGAGACCCAGTACTTC	CASRFGQGETQYF
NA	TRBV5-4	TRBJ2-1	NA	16	TGTGCCAGCAGTATCACGGTTAGCGCGCTATACAATGAGCAGTTCTTC	CASSITVSALYNEQFF
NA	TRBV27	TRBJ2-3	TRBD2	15	TGTGCCAGCAGTCCCACTCAGCGGGAGTTAGATACGCAGTATTTT	CASSPTQRELDTQYF
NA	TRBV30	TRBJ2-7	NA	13	TGTGCCTGGAGTATGGTCAGGTCCTACGAGCAGTACTTC	CAWSMVRSYEQYF
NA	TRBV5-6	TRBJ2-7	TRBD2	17	TGTGCCAGCAGCTCCCCATTCCGACTAGCGGGAGGCCACGAGCAGTACTTC	CASSSPFRLAGGHEQYF
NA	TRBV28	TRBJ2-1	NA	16	TGTGCCAGCAGTTTATTACGTAGGGACACCTACAATGAGCAGTTCTTC	CASSLLRRDTYNEQFF
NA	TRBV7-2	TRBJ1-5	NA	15	TGTGCCAGCAGCTCTCCGGGGGGAGGAAATCAGCCCCAGCATTTT	CASSSPGGGNQPQHF
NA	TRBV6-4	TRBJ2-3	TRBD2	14	TGTGCCAGCAGCCAGAGTAGCGGGACAGATACGCAGTATTTT	CASSQSSGTDTQYF
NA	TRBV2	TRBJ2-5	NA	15	TGTGCCAGCAGTAAAGACGGGTTTGACAGAGAGACCCAGTACTTC	CASSKDGFDRETQYF